This paragraph covers one TCR beta chain sequence. No antigen is known for it. Germline values: CDR1 LGHDT, CDR2 YNNKEL (reference sequence). The length of the CDR3 is 13 residues. V was pared by 4 bases and J by 7 bases, with 8 bases between. Diagnoses rested on clinical symptoms, serum thyroxine and TRAb, thyroid ultrasound and orbital computed tomography. There were TCR beta CDR3 regions amplified from RNA transcripts. The HTBI set primed first-round TCR CDR3 RT-PCR. TCRdb processed the multiplex PCR reads anew with MiXCR; each CDR3 protein has one entry. The table shows fewer than 700,000 distinct CDR3 sequences, with under 20% occurring only once. These data originate in a study of T cells in Graves' hyperthyroidism and ophthalmopathy. Overall study: Prior to any treatment, at the point of initial diagnosis, peripheral blood was collected. Study results and limitations: Blood also showed most of the thyroid clonotypes that were expanded above 0.001. Separating ophthalmopathy from stable hyperthyroidism was achieved by a 13 V-J model.

Sequencing was carried out using blood. The chain is built from TRBV3-1 and TRBJ1-6; D unclear. This TCR was recovered from a woman younger than 45 with Graves' hyperthyroidism. Written as DNA, the CDR3 is TGTGCCAGCAGCCCAGACATGAATTCACCCCTCCACTTT. Translation gives CASSPDMNSPLHF.